This TCR beta chain was sequenced for a study of monozygotic twins with inflammatory bowel disease. There are 13 residues in the CDR3. The germline gives CDR1 SNHLY, CDR2 FYNNEI. After re-calling the 5' RACE reads, TCRdb lists one entry per CDR3 protein, DNA absent. The repertoire table contains around 450,000 distinct CDR3 sequences. This receptor was identified in a human donor with ulcerative colitis or Crohn's disease, or a healthy co-twin of an affected twin (not recorded which). The sample was blood. The rearrangement uses TRBV2 and TRBJ2-5. The CDR3 sequence is CASSVNSGGTQYF.